The next 29 T cell receptor beta chains were all read from a single sample in a study of cytomegalovirus exposure and HLA in healthy donors. 60 Vbeta and 13 Jbeta primers were used in PCR. Method: immunoSEQ multiplex PCR; TCRdb's copy keeps in-frame clones and lacks some. The sample records 150,000 to 200,000 clones, about 84% being singletons. Source material: PBMCs. The receptors were gathered from a woman aged 25 to 39 in good health and CMV-seropositive.

This rearrangement joins TRBV19 to TRBJ2-1; 9 bases line up with TRBD2. Germline CDR1 is LNHDA and CDR2 is SQIVND (reference sequence). V trimming: 2 bases; J trimming: 5 bases; junction bases outside the gene matches: 4. CDR3 length equals 15 residues. This CDR3 reads CASSIRREGHNEQFF. CDR3 in DNA: TGTGCCAGTAGTATACGGCGGGAGGGCCACAATGAGCAGTTCTTC.

The CDR3 protein is CASSPTSVKDTQYF. The CDR3 DNA reads as TGTGCCAGCAGTCCCACTAGCGTTAAAGATACGCAGTATTTT. The rearrangement uses TRBV13 and TRBJ2-3; TRBD2 aligns across 7 bases. The CDR3 length is 14 residues. V was pared by 6 bases and J by 5 bases, with 8 bases of the junction left unmatched. The germline CDR1 and CDR2 sequences are PRHDT and FYEKMQ (reference sequence).

The chain is built from TRBV30 and TRBJ1-3; 7 bases are a match to TRBD1. The V and J ends lost 3 bases and 4 bases, in that order; junction bases with no gene match: 3. The germline gives CDR1 GTSNPN, CDR2 SVGIG (reference sequence). This CDR3 comprises 13 residues. DNA of the CDR3: TGTGCCTGGAGCGGGGACAGCGGAAACACCATATATTTT. Residues: CAWSGDSGNTIYF.

This rearrangement joins TRBV29-1 to TRBJ1-2, with D uncertain. Germline-derived CDR1 and CDR2 are SQVTM and ANQGSEA. V gave up 3 bases and J gave up 8 bases, with 13 bases separating them. The CDR3 is 12 amino acids. The CDR3 sequence is CSVDHRRQGYTF. Here the CDR3 DNA reads TGCAGCGTTGACCATCGGAGGCAGGGCTACACCTTC.

This clone is a singleton in its sample. In DNA form, the CDR3 reads TGTGCCACCAGCAGGTACCAAGGGGGTAATATTGAAGCTTTCTTT. Residues: CATSRYQGGNIEAFF. The chain joins TRBV15 to TRBJ1-1; a weak D match, TRBD1 (6 bases). The V gene's germline CDR1 is LNHNV and CDR2 YYDKDF (reference sequence). The germline V and J ends were trimmed by 3 bases and 7 bases, with 18 bases remaining between them. The CDR3 totals 15 residues.

This clone was counted only a few times. V and J are TRBV6-5 and TRBJ2-2, with D hard to call. Trimming took off 5 bases at V and 6 bases at J, with 13 bases between the two ends. The CDR3 extends over 14 amino acids. The germline gives CDR1 MNHEY, CDR2 SVGAGI. This CDR3 is CASSHPHSSGELFF. In DNA form, the CDR3 reads TGTGCCAGCAGTCACCCCCATAGCTCCGGGGAGCTGTTTTTT.

The chain employs TRBV6-6 and TRBJ2-5, with a tentative D call TRBD2 (5 bases). Near its end, the DNA agrees better with TRBJ2-7, so the J call may be wrong. Germline V gene sequence: CDR1 MNHNY, CDR2 SVGAGI (reference sequence). The CDR3 runs 13 residues. The CDR3 DNA is TGTGCCAGCAGTCGACGGGGAACCTACGAGCAGTACTTC. Translating gives CASSRRGTYEQYF.

The CDR3 loop reads CASSGTGTDTQYF. The CDR3 nucleotides are TGCGCCAGCAGTGGGACAGGGACGGATACGCAGTATTTT. The J gene is TRBJ2-3, the V gene TRBV10-1; 8 nucleotides agree with TRBD1. The CDR3 extends over 13 amino acids. V was pared by 4 bases and J by 6 bases, with 3 bases of the junction left unmatched. Germline V gene sequence: CDR1 WNHNN, CDR2 SYGVQD (reference sequence).

This chain uses TRBV4-1 with TRBJ2-1; D is uncertain. Trimming removed 1 base at V and 4 bases at J, with 11 bases between. From germline, CDR1 is MGHRA and CDR2 YSYEKL. CDR3 size: 15 residues. In nucleotides, the CDR3 is TGCGCCAGCAGCCAAGTGTCAGAAAGATACAATGAGCAGTTCTTC. This codes for CASSQVSERYNEQFF.

The chain recombines TRBV4-1 with TRBJ2-1; D not resolved. The CDR3 sequence is 14 residues long. Germline V lookup: CDR1 MGHRA, CDR2 YSYEKL. With 0 bases removed from V and 6 bases from J, the gap between germline ends came to 9 bases. CDR3 region: CASSQEGAGNEQFF. The CDR3 nucleotides are TGCGCCAGCAGCCAAGAGGGTGCAGGCAATGAGCAGTTCTTC.

In DNA form, the CDR3 reads TGTGCCAGCAGCTTAGCACTAGCGGTCCAAGAGACCCAGTACTTC. It yields the protein CASSLALAVQETQYF. V and J are TRBV7-2 and TRBJ2-5, with 8 bases lining up with TRBD2. With V trimmed by 0 bases and J by 1 base, 1 base remained unmatched. This CDR3 spans 15 amino acids. The germline CDR1 and CDR2 sequences are SGHTA and FQGNSA. Based on the CDR3 plus reference TRBV7-2 and TRBJ2-5, the full variable domain is GAGVSQSPSNKVTEKGKDVELRCDPISGHTALYWYRQSLGQGLEFLIYFQGNSAPDKSGLPSDRFSAERTGGSVSTLTIQRTQQEDSAVYLCASSLALAVQETQYFGPGTRLLVL.

This clone was found a few times. The CDR3 nucleotides read TGCGCCAGCAGCTCCGGAACCGGGACAGGGGATGAAAAACTGTTTTTT. Its protein is CASSSGTGTGDEKLFF. This chain connects TRBV5-1 to TRBJ1-4; 10 bases map to TRBD1. J was trimmed by 6 bases and V by 3 bases; bases with no gene match: 8. Germline-derived CDR1 and CDR2 are SGHRS and YFSETQ. This CDR3 has 16 residues.

The chain recombines TRBV7-3 with TRBJ2-3, with no clear D. Germline V gene sequence: CDR1 SGHTA, CDR2 FQGTGA. This CDR3 region has 14 residues. The V gene lost 5 bases and the J gene lost 2 bases, with 11 bases spanning the gap. The CDR3 here is CASSPGEYTDTQYF. CDR3 sequence (DNA): TGTGCCAGCAGCCCCGGAGAGTACACAGATACGCAGTATTTT. The complete variable domain, with remaining parts taken from reference TRBV7-3 and TRBJ2-3, reads GAGVSQTPSNKVTEKGKYVELRCDPISGHTALYWYRQSLGQGPEFLIYFQGTGAADDSGLPNDRFFAVRPEGSVSTLKIQRTERGDSAVYLCASSPGEYTDTQYFGPGTRLTVL.

This clone was recorded once. J is TRBJ1-2 and V is TRBV4-2; D may be TRBD1 (6 bases). CDR1 is LGHNA and CDR2 is YNFKEQ in the germline V gene. This CDR3 spans 14 amino acids. With 1 base removed from V and 1 base from J, the gap between germline ends came to 7 bases. CDR3 coding DNA: TGTGCCAGCAGCCAAGGACAGGTTAACTATGGCTACACCTTC. Residues: CASSQGQVNYGYTF.

V usage is TRBV7-8 and J usage is TRBJ2-2, with 10 bases lining up with TRBD2. Germline CDR1 and CDR2: SGHVS and FQNEAQ. The CDR3 has 18 amino acids. Trimming took 3 bases from V and 2 from J; bases not matched to a gene: 9. The CDR3 nucleotides are TGTGCCAGCAGCTTTTCCAAAGGACTAGCGGAAAACACCGGGGAGCTGTTTTTT. Protein sequence: CASSFSKGLAENTGELFF.

As DNA, the CDR3 is TGTGCCAGCAGTCCCTGGGGACAGGCCCGTTCACCCCTCCACTTT. Protein: CASSPWGQARSPLHF. The V call is TRBV27, the J call TRBJ1-6; TRBD1 matches 8 bases. Losses at the gene ends were 5 bases for V and 9 bases for J; bases not matched to a gene: 9. This CDR3 has 15 amino acids. Germline CDR1 is MNHEY and CDR2 is SMNVEV (reference sequence).

The CDR3 spells CAWSVQSNTGELFF. The DNA of the CDR3 is TGTGCCTGGAGTGTACAGTCGAACACCGGGGAGCTGTTTTTT. The chain has TRBV30 and TRBJ2-2; D gene ambiguous. Trimming took off 0 bases at V and 0 bases at J, with 5 bases between the two ends. The CDR3 spans 14 residues. Germline-derived CDR1 and CDR2 are GTSNPN and SVGIG (reference sequence).

The chain is built from TRBV4-1 and TRBJ2-7; 7 positions match TRBD1. Germline lookup yields CDR1 MGHRA and CDR2 YSYEKL. The CDR3 sequence is 16 residues long. Germline trimming cut 2 bases from V and 9 bases from J; bases unmatched to any gene: 16. The CDR3 DNA follows: TGCGCCAGCAGCCAATCCGACAGGGTAAGCCGACTGGGGCAGTACTTC. It translates to CASSQSDRVSRLGQYF.

This clone was picked up a small number of times. This sequence joins TRBV5-1 and TRBJ2-5; D is undetermined. The germline V gene encodes CDR1 SGHRS and CDR2 YFSETQ. This CDR3 is built from 13 residues. The V and J ends lost 0 bases and 5 bases respectively, with 8 bases between them. Written as DNA, the CDR3 is TGCGCCAGCAGCTTGGGGCTCGGGGAGACCCAGTACTTC. Translating it yields CASSLGLGETQYF. Drawing the rest from reference TRBV5-1 and TRBJ2-5, the complete variable domain is KAGVTQTPRYLIKTRGQQVTLSCSPISGHRSVSWYQQTPGQGLQFLFEYFSETQRNKGNFPGRFSGRQFSNSRSEMNVSTLELGDSALYLCASSLGLGETQYFGPGTRLLVL.

The chain recombines TRBV28 with TRBJ1-5; D remains unclear. The CDR3 totals 16 residues. V lost 3 bases to trimming and J lost 0 bases, with 12 bases between them. Germline-derived CDR1 and CDR2 are MDHEN and SYDVKM. The CDR3 DNA follows: TGTGCCAGCAGTTTTGGAGCTATGCCTAGCAATCAGCCCCAGCATTTT. Its protein is CASSFGAMPSNQPQHF.

The chain uses TRBV6-1 and TRBJ1-1; 7 bases are shared with TRBD1. Per the germline V gene, CDR1 is MNHNS and CDR2 is SASEGT. This CDR3 is built from 16 residues. V lost 1 base, J lost 1 base, and 6 bases stayed unmatched. This CDR3 reads CASSEDQGQSNTEAFF. The CDR3 nucleotides read TGTGCCAGCAGTGAAGATCAGGGACAGTCGAACACTGAAGCTTTCTTT.

The V gene is TRBV7-9, the J gene TRBJ2-7; D is unclear. The CDR3 has 14 amino acids. Germline lookup yields CDR1 SEHNR and CDR2 FQNEAQ (reference sequence). Trimming removed 0 bases at V and 2 bases at J, with 8 bases between. CDR3 bases: TGTGCCAGCAGCTTAGCGGCAACGACCTACGAGCAGTACTTC. Translating it yields CASSLAATTYEQYF.

Concerning this clone: A read error may produce the germline difference seen at one junction end. This chain uses TRBV28 with TRBJ1-2; perhaps TRBD1 as D (5 bases). This CDR3 region has 17 residues. Germline assignment: CDR1 MDHEN and CDR2 SYDVKM. In nucleotides, the CDR3 is TGTGCCAGCAGTTTATACCAATCCTGGGAGGACTCCGGGACCCTCGCCTTC. It encodes CASSLYQSWEDSGTLAF.

V usage is TRBV10-1 and J usage is TRBJ2-2; 9 nucleotides align to TRBD1. This CDR3 has 17 amino acids. V shed 3 bases, J shed 0 bases, and the junction held 5 bases outside the gene matches. Germline assignment: CDR1 WNHNN and CDR2 SYGVQD (reference sequence). This chain's CDR3 is CASSDPRQGANTGELFF. The CDR3 DNA follows: TGCGCCAGCAGTGATCCCCGACAGGGGGCGAACACCGGGGAGCTGTTTTTT.

The chain recombines TRBV18 with TRBJ1-5, with D possibly matching TRBD1 (6 bases). Trimming stripped 2 bases from V and 5 bases from J, with 13 bases between. The CDR3 runs 15 residues. The V gene's germline CDR1 is KGHSH and CDR2 LQKENI. This chain's CDR3 is CASSPSGQKDQPQHF. The CDR3 bases are TGTGCCAGCTCACCATCGGGACAAAAAGATCAGCCCCAGCATTTT.

This clone has just a few counts. This chain joins TRBV7-9 and TRBJ1-2; D gene uncertain. The germline CDR1 and CDR2 sequences are SEHNR and FQNEAQ (reference sequence). The CDR3 is made up of 14 amino acids. Trimming shortened V by 2 bases and J by 0 bases, and 7 bases separated the two germline ends. In nucleotides, the CDR3 is TGTGCCAGCAGCTTAAGATACTCTAACTATGGCTACACCTTC. It encodes CASSLRYSNYGYTF.

The sample holds a few counts of this clone. The chain links TRBV6-6 to TRBJ1-1, with a tentative D call TRBD1 (5 bases). Trimming took 6 bases from V and 3 from J, leaving 17 bases between them. This CDR3 spans 15 amino acids. CDR1 and CDR2 from the germline V gene are MNHNY and SVGAGI (reference sequence). Here the CDR3 DNA reads TGTGCCAGCAGGGTTGGGGGGGGAAGGGACACTGAAGCTTTCTTT. Encoded protein: CASRVGGGRDTEAFF.

The V and J genes are TRBV5-1 and TRBJ2-5; 8 nucleotides match TRBD2. The CDR3 extends over 16 amino acids. J gave up 5 bases and V 0 bases, and 9 bases lay outside the gene matches. From germline, CDR1 is SGHRS and CDR2 YFSETQ. The CDR3 reads CASSLDTSGEGETQYF. The CDR3 DNA reads as TGCGCCAGCAGCTTGGATACTAGCGGAGAGGGGGAGACCCAGTACTTC.

This chain connects TRBV4-3 to TRBJ2-2; 11 nucleotides match TRBD2. The CDR3 runs to 17 residues. The V gene end was trimmed by 0 bases and the J gene end by 1 base; junction bases not matched to a gene: 1. Germline-derived CDR1 and CDR2 are LGHNA and YSLEER. The CDR3 loop reads CASSQDLAGGNTGELFF. CDR3 DNA: TGCGCCAGCAGCCAAGATCTAGCGGGGGGGAACACCGGGGAGCTGTTTTTT.